This TCR beta chain emerged from a study of cytomegalovirus exposure and HLA in healthy donors. Points from the study as a whole: The study labeled 180 or so TCR beta chains cytomegalovirus-associated. Immune exposure information comprised only CMV serostatus. A missense variant in DCLRE1C was later tied to TCR beta V- and J-gene trimming.

Trimming removed 2 bases from V and 5 bases from J; junction bases left unmatched: 6. CDR3 length: 14 residues. The germline gives CDR1 SGHVS, CDR2 FQNEAQ. In the case of this clone: Its target is unknown.

The primer mix had 60 Vbeta and 13 Jbeta primers. This table comes from immunoSEQ multiplex PCR, and its TCRdb copy is limited to in-frame clones, with some not included. Among 60,000 to 70,000 clones listed, 77% were seen once. V usage is TRBV7-8 and J usage is TRBJ2-7; TRBD1 aligns across 7 bases. The receptor was isolated from a male donor in good health and CMV-seropositive. Sequenced input: PBMCs. The CDR3 protein is CASSLMTGYDEQYF. Written as DNA, the CDR3 is TGTGCCAGCAGCTTAATGACAGGGTACGACGAGCAGTACTTC.